These T cell receptor beta chains were read from a single sample in a study of T-cell memory formation after mild COVID-19. One entry per CDR3 protein results from TCRdb running MiXCR on the 5' RACE reads. This sample carries about 400,000 distinct CDR3 sequences, more than 20% of them seen once, and the ten largest clones take 7% to 9.5%. Source material: PBMCs or a T cell subset sorted from them (not recorded which). These receptors were taken from an adult woman who had mild COVID-19 (a few samples of this study predate the infection). Cell type and time point are not known. Both conserved end residues are part of each CDR3. The order of the fields is V gene, D gene, J gene, clone size, CDR3 DNA, CDR3 protein. The D gene is left open where the match is weak. Only some rows state a clone size, as once, few, many or a class for expanded clones.

>TRBV7-2|TRBD2|TRBJ2-7|many
TGTGCCAGCAGCCCGGGACTAGCGGGATCCTACGAGCAGTACTTC
CASSPGLAGSYEQYF
>TRBV7-6|NA|TRBJ2-5|NA
TGTGCCAGCAGCTCGCCGAGAGGGACCCAGTACTTC
CASSSPRGTQYF
>TRBV24-1|TRBD1|TRBJ1-3|few
TGTGCCACCAGAGACAGGGTTGGAAACACCATATATTTT
CATRDRVGNTIYF
>TRBV5-1|TRBD1|TRBJ1-2|NA
TGCGCCAGCAGCGTCCGGGACAGGGGTATCTATGGCTACACCTTC
CASSVRDRGIYGYTF
>TRBV20-1|TRBD2|TRBJ2-1|NA
TGCAGTGCTAGTGGGGCGGGAGTTGCCAATGAGCAGTTCTTC
CSASGAGVANEQFF
>TRBV5-1|NA|TRBJ2-6|few
TGCGCCAGCAGCTTGGATGGTAGCTACTCTGGGGCCAACGTCCTGACTTTC
CASSLDGSYSGANVLTF
>TRBV5-6|NA|TRBJ2-1|NA
TGTGCCAGCAGCTTCGGGACACCCTACAATGAGCAGTTCTTC
CASSFGTPYNEQFF
>TRBV12-3/TRBV12-4|TRBD1|TRBJ1-1|NA
TGTGCCAGCAGATTGCCCTGGACAGGGCCAAACACTGAAGCTTTCTTT
CASRLPWTGPNTEAFF
>TRBV7-9|TRBD1|TRBJ2-7|NA
TGTGCCAGCAGCAGAGGACAGGGCCACGAGCAGTACTTC
CASSRGQGHEQYF
>TRBV5-6|TRBD2|TRBJ2-2|few
TGTGCCAGCAGCAGCGGGGACCCGAACACCGGGGAGCTGTTTTTT
CASSSGDPNTGELFF
>TRBV11-2|NA|TRBJ2-1|NA
TGTGCCAGCAGCTTAGGAGCGGTTGAGCAGTTCTTC
CASSLGAVEQFF
>TRBV12-3/TRBV12-4|NA|TRBJ2-7|NA
TGTGCCAGCAGTTTAAGTGCGAGCTCCTACGAGCAGTACTTC
CASSLSASSYEQYF
>TRBV20-1|NA|TRBJ2-2|few
TGCAGTGCTAGAGATCCGGCCGGGGAGCTGTTTTTT
CSARDPAGELFF
>TRBV29-1|NA|TRBJ1-1|NA
TGCAGCGTTGAGCCAGGCTCGAGGTCTGAAGCTTTCTTT
CSVEPGSRSEAFF
>TRBV5-1|NA|TRBJ2-7|NA
TGCGCCAGCAGCTTCCGGGGGGCCACCTACGAGCAGTACTTC
CASSFRGATYEQYF
>TRBV4-3|TRBD1|TRBJ1-1|few
TGCGCCAGCAGCCAAGACGGACAGGGGGTCCCGAACACTGAAGCTTTCTTT
CASSQDGQGVPNTEAFF
>TRBV27|NA|TRBJ2-1|NA
TGTGCCAGCAGTTACCGAGCGGCCTCCTACAATGAGCAGTTCTTC
CASSYRAASYNEQFF
>TRBV30|NA|TRBJ2-7|few
TGTGCCTGGGGTGAACCCGAGCAGTACTTC
CAWGEPEQYF
>TRBV6-5|NA|TRBJ1-3|NA
TGTGCCAGCAGTTATTCCGGGTCATATGGAAACACCATATATTTT
CASSYSGSYGNTIYF
>TRBV7-9|TRBD1|TRBJ2-7|NA
TGTGCCAGCAGCTTGGGGACAGACCGATACGAGCAGTACTTC
CASSLGTDRYEQYF
>TRBV27|NA|TRBJ2-7|NA
TGTGCCAGCAAGGCAGGGGAAGAGCAGTACTTC
CASKAGEEQYF
>TRBV5-1|NA|TRBJ2-3|NA
TGCGCCAGCAGCTTGGTGGGACTCGTCTTCGATACGCAGTATTTT
CASSLVGLVFDTQYF
>TRBV5-6|NA|TRBJ1-2|few
TGTGCCAGCAGCTTGATTCCAGGGAATAACTATGGCTACACCTTC
CASSLIPGNNYGYTF
>TRBV4-3|TRBD2|TRBJ2-7|NA
TGCGCCAGCAGCCAACACTCCGGGACTAGCGGGGCCTCCTACGAGCAGTACTTC
CASSQHSGTSGASYEQYF
>TRBV7-9|NA|TRBJ2-3|NA
TGTGCCAGCAGCCCGGCCTCCGATACGCAGTATTTT
CASSPASDTQYF
>TRBV6-2/TRBV6-3|TRBD1|TRBJ2-7|few
TGTGCCAGCAGTCGCCCCCGGGACAGGGCCGCCTACGAGCAGTACTTC
CASSRPRDRAAYEQYF
>TRBV5-1|NA|TRBJ2-7|few
TGCGCCAGCAGCTTAAGCCCCACAATTTCGGGCTACGAGCAGTACTTC
CASSLSPTISGYEQYF
>TRBV5-1|NA|TRBJ1-1|NA
TGCGCCAGCAGCTCGACACTGAACACTGAAGCTTTCTTT
CASSSTLNTEAFF
>TRBV5-1|TRBD1|TRBJ1-6|NA
TGCGCCAGCAGCTCTTCCGGGACAGCAAATTCACCCCTCCACTTT
CASSSSGTANSPLHF
>TRBV14|NA|TRBJ2-3|few
TGTGCCAGCAGCACCCGAGCTACCAAGCATACGCAGTATTTT
CASSTRATKHTQYF
>TRBV4-1|TRBD1|TRBJ2-7|few
TGCGCCAGCAGCACCCCGGGACAGAGAATCTACGAGCAGTACTTC
CASSTPGQRIYEQYF
>TRBV12-3/TRBV12-4|TRBD1|TRBJ2-1|once
TGTGCCAGCAGTTCTGCTCCGGGACAGAACTACAATGAGCAGTTCTTC
CASSSAPGQNYNEQFF
>TRBV12-3/TRBV12-4|NA|TRBJ2-7|NA
TGTGCCAGCAGTTTAGACCAAACCTACGAGCAGTACTTC
CASSLDQTYEQYF
>TRBV19|NA|TRBJ2-3|few
TGTGCCAGTAGTATGACACGAGGAGATACGCAGTATTTT
CASSMTRGDTQYF
>TRBV20-1|NA|TRBJ1-2|few
TGCAGTGCTACCGAGGTCAGGGGATACTATGGCTACACCTTC
CSATEVRGYYGYTF
>TRBV18|NA|TRBJ1-2|few
TGTGCCAGCTCACCAGCCGGGTCAAACTATGGCTACACCTTC
CASSPAGSNYGYTF
>TRBV12-3/TRBV12-4|NA|TRBJ2-5|few
TGTGCCAGCAGTTTGCTGGGACGGCTTGGGGAAGCGACCCAGTACTTC
CASSLLGRLGEATQYF
>TRBV6-6|NA|TRBJ1-1|NA
TGTGCCACCAAGTTTAACGCTGAAGCTTTCTTT
CATKFNAEAFF